Sequencing of this TCR beta chain was carried out in a study of T cells in Graves' hyperthyroidism and ophthalmopathy. General observations from the study: In blood, most of the thyroid clonotypes expanded above 0.001 were also present.

CDR1 and CDR2 (germline): LNHNV, YYDKDF (reference sequence). The ends were cut back, 0 bases at V and 4 bases at J, with 6 bases in the middle. The CDR3 totals 14 residues. Regions amplified from RNA transcripts were the TCR beta CDR3 regions. HTBI primers drove first-round RT-PCR of the TCR CDR3. One entry per CDR3 protein, called by TCRdb with MiXCR from the multiplex PCR reads. The repertoire holds approximately 590,000 distinct CDR3 sequences, around 46% seen once, with roughly 8.2% in the top ten. With regard to this clonotype: The antigen is not known.

Exclusion of a patient resulted from uncontrolled infection, other autoimmune disease, pregnancy or lactation. Diagnosis relied on clinical symptoms, serum thyroxine and TRAb, thyroid ultrasound and orbital computed tomography. This chain joins TRBV15 and TRBJ1-4, with D unclear. This clonotype originated in a woman aged 18-29 years with Graves' hyperthyroidism. Specimen: peripheral blood or thyroid tissue (not recorded which). CDR3 nucleotides: TGTGCCACCAGCAGAGATAGACTTAATGAAAAACTGTTTTTT. Its protein is CATSRDRLNEKLFF.